This record covers a single T cell receptor beta chain. The antigen is unknown. The repertoire was sequenced with immunoSEQ multiplex PCR; TCRdb's copy has only in-frame clones and lacks some. The table includes roughly 35,000 clones, 82% detected once. The data derive from a study of OX40 agonist ivuxolimab in advanced cancers. Study-wide results and caveats: Within 6 weeks, CD4+ and CD8+ blood T cells expanded clonally at 0.1 to 3.0 mg/kg. Averaged across samples, CD8+ T cells carried more expanded clones than CD4+ did.

Germline V CDR1 and CDR2: LNHDA, SQIVND (reference sequence). The V and J ends lost 9 bases and 0 bases respectively, with 15 bases between them. This CDR3 region has 16 residues. V and J are TRBV19 and TRBJ2-6, with no clear D. The source material was CD4+ or CD8+ T cells sorted from blood, sampled in a trial of the OX40 agonist ivuxolimab. This TCR derives from an adult with an advanced solid tumor such as melanoma, head and neck, liver or kidney cancer. CDR3 DNA: TGTGCCAGAACCCTAATCCATTTCTCTGGGGCCAACGTCCTGACTTTC. This encodes CARTLIHFSGANVLTF.